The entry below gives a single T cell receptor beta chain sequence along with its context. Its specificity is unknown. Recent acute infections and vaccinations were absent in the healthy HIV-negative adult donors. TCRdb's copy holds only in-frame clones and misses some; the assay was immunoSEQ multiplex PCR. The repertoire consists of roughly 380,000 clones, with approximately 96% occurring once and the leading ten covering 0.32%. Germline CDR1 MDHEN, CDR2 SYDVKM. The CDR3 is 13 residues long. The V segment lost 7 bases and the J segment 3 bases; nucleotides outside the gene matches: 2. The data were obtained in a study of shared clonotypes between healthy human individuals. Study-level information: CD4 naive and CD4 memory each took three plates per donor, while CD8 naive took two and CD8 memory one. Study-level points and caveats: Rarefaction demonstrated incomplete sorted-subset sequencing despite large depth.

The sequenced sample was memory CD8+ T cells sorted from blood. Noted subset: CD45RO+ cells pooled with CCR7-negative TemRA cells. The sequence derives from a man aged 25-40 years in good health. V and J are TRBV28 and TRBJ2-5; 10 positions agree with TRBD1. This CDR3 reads CASIGTGEETQYF. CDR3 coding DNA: TGTGCCAGCATAGGGACAGGGGAAGAGACCCAGTACTTC.